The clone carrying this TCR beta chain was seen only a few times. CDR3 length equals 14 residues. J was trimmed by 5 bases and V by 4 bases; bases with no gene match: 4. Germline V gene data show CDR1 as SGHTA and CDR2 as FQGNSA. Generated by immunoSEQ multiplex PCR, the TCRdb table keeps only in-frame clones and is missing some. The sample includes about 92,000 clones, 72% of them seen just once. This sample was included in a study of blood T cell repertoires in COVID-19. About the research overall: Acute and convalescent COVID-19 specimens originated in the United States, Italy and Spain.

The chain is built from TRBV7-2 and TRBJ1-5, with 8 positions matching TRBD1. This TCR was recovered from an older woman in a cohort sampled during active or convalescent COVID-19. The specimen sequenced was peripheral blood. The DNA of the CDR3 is TGTGCCAGCAGCTCCGCAGGGGGCTATCAGCCCCAGCATTTT. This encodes CASSSAGGYQPQHF.